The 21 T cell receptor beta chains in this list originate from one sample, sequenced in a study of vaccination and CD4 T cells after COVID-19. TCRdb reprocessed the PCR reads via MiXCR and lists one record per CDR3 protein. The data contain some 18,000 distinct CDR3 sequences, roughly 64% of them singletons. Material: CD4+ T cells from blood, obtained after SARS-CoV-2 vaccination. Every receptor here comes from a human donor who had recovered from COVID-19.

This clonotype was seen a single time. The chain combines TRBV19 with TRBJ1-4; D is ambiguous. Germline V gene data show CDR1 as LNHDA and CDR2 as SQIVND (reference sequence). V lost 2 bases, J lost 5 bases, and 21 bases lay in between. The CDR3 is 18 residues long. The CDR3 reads CASSITMAGRDKNEKLFF. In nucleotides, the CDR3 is TGTGCCAGTAGTATAACGATGGCAGGCCGAGACAAGAATGAAAAACTGTTTTTT.

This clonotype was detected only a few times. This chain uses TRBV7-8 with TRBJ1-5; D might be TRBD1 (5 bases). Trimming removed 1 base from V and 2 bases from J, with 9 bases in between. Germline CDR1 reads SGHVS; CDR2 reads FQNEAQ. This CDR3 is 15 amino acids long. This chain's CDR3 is CASSLVGGGNQPQHF. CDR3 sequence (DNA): TGTGCCAGCAGCTTAGTCGGGGGGGGCAATCAGCCCCAGCATTTT.

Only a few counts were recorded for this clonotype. This chain's CDR3 is CSARDLGPGTGESGELFF. CDR3 DNA: TGCAGTGCTAGAGATCTCGGCCCCGGGACAGGGGAGTCCGGGGAGCTGTTTTTT. The rearrangement uses TRBV20-1 and TRBJ2-2; 10 bases line up with TRBD1. CDR1 and CDR2 from the germline V gene are DFQATT and SNEGSKA (reference sequence). The CDR3 consists of 18 residues. Trimming took 0 bases from V and 6 from J; bases not matched to a gene: 13.

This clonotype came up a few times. The CDR3 spells CASMGGPQLGEKLFF. CDR3 nucleotide sequence: TGTGCCAGTATGGGGGGACCCCAACTGGGTGAAAAACTGTTTTTT. This chain uses TRBV19 with TRBJ1-4; maybe TRBD1 (5 bases). The CDR3 loop spans 15 amino acids. V dropped 7 bases and J dropped 7 bases, with 19 bases sitting between them. The germline V gene has CDR1 LNHDA and CDR2 SQIVND (reference sequence).

CDR3 region: CASTPRPLGTDTQYF. The CDR3 nucleotides are TGTGCCAGCACCCCTCGCCCACTCGGCACAGATACGCAGTATTTT. The chain carries TRBV6-1 and TRBJ2-3, with D unresolved. The CDR3 is made up of 15 amino acids. The V and J ends lost 7 bases and 1 base respectively, with 15 bases between them. CDR1 is MNHNS, CDR2 SASEGT, per germline.

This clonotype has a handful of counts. CDR3 in amino acids: CSAWRRDVFSSYNEQFF. CDR3 nucleotides: TGCAGTGCTTGGCGGCGGGATGTTTTTAGCTCCTACAATGAGCAGTTCTTC. This chain joins TRBV20-1 and TRBJ2-1; D is perhaps TRBD2 (6 bases). The V gene's germline CDR1 is DFQATT and CDR2 SNEGSKA (reference sequence). The CDR3 sequence is 17 residues long. The V gene lost 5 bases and the J gene lost 0 bases, with 20 bases spanning the gap.

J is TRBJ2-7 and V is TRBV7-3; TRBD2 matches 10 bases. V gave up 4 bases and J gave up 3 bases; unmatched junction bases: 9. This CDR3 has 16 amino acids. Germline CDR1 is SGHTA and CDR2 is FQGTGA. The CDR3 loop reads CASSSPGTSEFYEQYF. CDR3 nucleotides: TGTGCCAGCAGCTCCCCCGGGACTAGCGAATTCTACGAGCAGTACTTC.

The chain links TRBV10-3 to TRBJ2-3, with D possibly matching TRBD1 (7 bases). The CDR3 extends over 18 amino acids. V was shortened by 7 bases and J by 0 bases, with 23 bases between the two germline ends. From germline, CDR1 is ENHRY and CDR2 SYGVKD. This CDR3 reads CAIMVRGVTGTSTDTQYF. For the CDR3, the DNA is TGTGCCATCATGGTCAGGGGGGTGACGGGCACTAGCACAGATACGCAGTATTTT.

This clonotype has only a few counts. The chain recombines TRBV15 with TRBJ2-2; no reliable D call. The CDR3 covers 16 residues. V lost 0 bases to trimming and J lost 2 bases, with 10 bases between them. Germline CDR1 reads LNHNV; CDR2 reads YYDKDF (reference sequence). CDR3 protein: CATSRDAQPNTGELFF. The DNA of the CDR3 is TGTGCCACCAGCAGAGATGCCCAGCCAAACACCGGGGAGCTGTTTTTT.

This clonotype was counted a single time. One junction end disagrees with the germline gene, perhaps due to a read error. CDR3 sequence: CVSSLAAGRYGYTF. DNA of the CDR3: TGTGTCAGCAGCTTAGCGGCAGGGAGGTATGGCTACACCTTC. The chain combines TRBV7-6 with TRBJ1-2; maybe TRBD1 (5 bases). The CDR3 consists of 14 residues. In germline, CDR1 is SGHVS, CDR2 FNYEAQ.

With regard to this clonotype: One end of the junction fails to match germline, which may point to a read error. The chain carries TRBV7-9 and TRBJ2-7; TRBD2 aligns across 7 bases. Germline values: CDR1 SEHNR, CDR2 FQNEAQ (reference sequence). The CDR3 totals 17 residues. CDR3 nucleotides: TGTGCCAGCAGCCCCCGCGGGGGTATGGCAATCTCCTACGAGCAGTGCTTC. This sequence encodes CASSPRGGMAISYEQCF.

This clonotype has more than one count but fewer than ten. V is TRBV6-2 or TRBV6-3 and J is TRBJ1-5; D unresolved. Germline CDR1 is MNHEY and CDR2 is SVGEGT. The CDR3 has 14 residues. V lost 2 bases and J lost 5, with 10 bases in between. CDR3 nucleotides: TGTGCCAGCAGTTACCCGGGCCGTTATCAGCCCCAGCATTTT. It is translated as CASSYPGRYQPQHF.

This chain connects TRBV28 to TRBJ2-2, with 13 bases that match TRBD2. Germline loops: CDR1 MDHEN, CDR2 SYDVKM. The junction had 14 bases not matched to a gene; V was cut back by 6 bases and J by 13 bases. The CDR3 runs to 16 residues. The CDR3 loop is CASSQGGTSGESGLFF. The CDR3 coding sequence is TGTGCCAGCAGCCAAGGAGGGACTAGCGGGGAGTCTGGGCTGTTTTTT.

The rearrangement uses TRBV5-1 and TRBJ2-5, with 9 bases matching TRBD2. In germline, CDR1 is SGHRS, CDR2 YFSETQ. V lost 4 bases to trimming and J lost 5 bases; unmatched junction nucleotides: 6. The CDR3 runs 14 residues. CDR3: CASSAGTSRETQYF. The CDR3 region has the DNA TGCGCCAGCAGCGCCGGGACTAGCAGGGAGACCCAGTACTTC.

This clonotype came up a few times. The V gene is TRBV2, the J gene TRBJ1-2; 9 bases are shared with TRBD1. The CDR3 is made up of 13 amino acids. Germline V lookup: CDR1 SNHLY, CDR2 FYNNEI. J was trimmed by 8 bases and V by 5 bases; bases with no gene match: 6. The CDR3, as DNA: TGTGCCAGCAGTTCCGGGACAGGGAACGGCTACACCTTC. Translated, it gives CASSSGTGNGYTF.

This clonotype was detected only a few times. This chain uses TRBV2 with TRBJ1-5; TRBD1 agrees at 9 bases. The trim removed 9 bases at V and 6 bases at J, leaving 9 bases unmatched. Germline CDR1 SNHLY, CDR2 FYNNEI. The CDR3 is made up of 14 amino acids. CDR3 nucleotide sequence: TGTGCCAGAGGCATAGGACAGGGGATTCAGCCCCAGCATTTT. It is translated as CARGIGQGIQPQHF.

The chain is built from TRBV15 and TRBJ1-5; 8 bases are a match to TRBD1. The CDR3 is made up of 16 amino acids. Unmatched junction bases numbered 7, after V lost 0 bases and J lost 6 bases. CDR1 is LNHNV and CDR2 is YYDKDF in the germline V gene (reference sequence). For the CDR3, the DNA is TGTGCCACCAGCAGAGATCCAGGACAGGGAGGTCAGCCCCAGCATTTT. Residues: CATSRDPGQGGQPQHF.

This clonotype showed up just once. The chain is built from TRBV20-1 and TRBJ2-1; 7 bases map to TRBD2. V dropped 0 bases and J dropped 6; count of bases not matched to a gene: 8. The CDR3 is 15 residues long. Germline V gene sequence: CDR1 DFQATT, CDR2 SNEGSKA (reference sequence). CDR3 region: CSARDLGGGRNEQFF. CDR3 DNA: TGCAGTGCTAGAGATTTGGGGGGGGGTCGCAATGAGCAGTTCTTC.

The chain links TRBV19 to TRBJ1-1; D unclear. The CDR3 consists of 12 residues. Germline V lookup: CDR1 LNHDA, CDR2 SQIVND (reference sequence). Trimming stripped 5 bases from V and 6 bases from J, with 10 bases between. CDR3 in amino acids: CASSHRSSEAFF. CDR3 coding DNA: TGTGCCAGTAGTCACAGATCCTCTGAAGCTTTCTTT.

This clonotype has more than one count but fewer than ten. The CDR3 sequence is CASSRSGKETQYF. For the CDR3, the DNA is TGTGCCAGTAGTCGGTCAGGAAAAGAGACCCAGTACTTC. The V gene is TRBV19, the J gene TRBJ2-5; D remains unclear. The V and J ends lost 5 bases and 3 bases respectively, with 10 bases between them. The CDR3 has 13 residues. Per germline, CDR1 LNHDA and CDR2 SQIVND (reference sequence).

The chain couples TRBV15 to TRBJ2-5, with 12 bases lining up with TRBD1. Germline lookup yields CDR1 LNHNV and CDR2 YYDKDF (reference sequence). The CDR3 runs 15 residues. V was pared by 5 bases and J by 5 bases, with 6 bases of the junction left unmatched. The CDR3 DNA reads TGTGCCACCAGCGCCGGGACAGGGGGCCGGGAGACCCAGTACTTC. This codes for CATSAGTGGRETQYF.